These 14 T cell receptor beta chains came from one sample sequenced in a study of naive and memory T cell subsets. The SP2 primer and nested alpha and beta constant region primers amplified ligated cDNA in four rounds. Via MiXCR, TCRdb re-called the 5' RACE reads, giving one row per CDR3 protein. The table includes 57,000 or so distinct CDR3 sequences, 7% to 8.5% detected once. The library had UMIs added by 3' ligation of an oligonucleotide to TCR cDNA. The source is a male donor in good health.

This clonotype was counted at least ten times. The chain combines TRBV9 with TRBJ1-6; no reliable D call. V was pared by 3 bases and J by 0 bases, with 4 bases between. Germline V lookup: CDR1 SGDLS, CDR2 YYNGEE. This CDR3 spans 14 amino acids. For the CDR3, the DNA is TGTGCCAGCAGCGAAAGCTCCTATAATTCACCCCTCCACTTT. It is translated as CASSESSYNSPLHF.

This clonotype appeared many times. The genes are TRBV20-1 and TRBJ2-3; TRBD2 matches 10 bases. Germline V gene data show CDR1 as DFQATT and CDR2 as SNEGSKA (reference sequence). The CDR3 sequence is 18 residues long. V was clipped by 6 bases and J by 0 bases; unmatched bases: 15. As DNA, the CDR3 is TGCAGTGCCCCTTCCCTAGCGGGGGCAGGGGTTAGCACAGATACGCAGTATTTT. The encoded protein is CSAPSLAGAGVSTDTQYF.

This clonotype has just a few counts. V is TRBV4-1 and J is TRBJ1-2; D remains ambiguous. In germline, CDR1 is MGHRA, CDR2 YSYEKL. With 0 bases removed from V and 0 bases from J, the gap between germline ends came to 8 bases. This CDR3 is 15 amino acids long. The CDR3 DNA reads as TGCGCCAGCAGCCAAGACGAGGATACTAACTATGGCTACACCTTC. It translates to CASSQDEDTNYGYTF.

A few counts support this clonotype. CDR3 sequence reads: CSAGGEGVRDWRNEQFF. CDR3 nucleotide sequence: TGCAGTGCTGGAGGAGAGGGGGTGAGGGACTGGCGAAATGAGCAGTTCTTC. This chain joins TRBV20-1 and TRBJ2-1, with D perhaps assigned TRBD1 or TRBD2 (6 bases each). This CDR3 is built from 17 residues. V was clipped by 5 bases and J by 7 bases, with 27 bases between them. Germline V gene sequence: CDR1 DFQATT, CDR2 SNEGSKA (reference sequence).

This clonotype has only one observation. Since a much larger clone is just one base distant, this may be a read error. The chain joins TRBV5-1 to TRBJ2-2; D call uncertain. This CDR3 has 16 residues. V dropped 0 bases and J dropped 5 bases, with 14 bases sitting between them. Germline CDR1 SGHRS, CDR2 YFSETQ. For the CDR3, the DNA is TGCGCCAGCAGCTTGGGGGATGATCTCTGGACCGGGGAGCTGTTTTTT. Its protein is CASSLGDDLWTGELFF.

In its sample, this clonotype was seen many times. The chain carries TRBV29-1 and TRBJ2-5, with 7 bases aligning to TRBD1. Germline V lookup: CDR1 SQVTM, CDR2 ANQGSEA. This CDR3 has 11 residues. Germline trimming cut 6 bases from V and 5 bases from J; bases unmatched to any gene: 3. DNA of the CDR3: TGCAGCGTCGGGACAGTGGAGACCCAGTACTTC. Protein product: CSVGTVETQYF.

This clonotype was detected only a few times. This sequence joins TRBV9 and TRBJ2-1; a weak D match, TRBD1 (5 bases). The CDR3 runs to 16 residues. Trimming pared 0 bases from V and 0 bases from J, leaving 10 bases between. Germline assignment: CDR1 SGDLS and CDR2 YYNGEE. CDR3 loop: CASSVGGPNSYNEQFF. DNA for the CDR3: TGTGCCAGCAGCGTAGGGGGCCCCAACTCCTACAATGAGCAGTTCTTC.

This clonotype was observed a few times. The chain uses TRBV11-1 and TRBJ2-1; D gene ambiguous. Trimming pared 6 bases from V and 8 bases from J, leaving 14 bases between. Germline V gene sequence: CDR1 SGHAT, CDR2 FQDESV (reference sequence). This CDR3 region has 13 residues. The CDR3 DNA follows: TGTGCCAGCAGAGAAAATGCGTACCATGAGCAGTTCTTC. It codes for CASRENAYHEQFF.

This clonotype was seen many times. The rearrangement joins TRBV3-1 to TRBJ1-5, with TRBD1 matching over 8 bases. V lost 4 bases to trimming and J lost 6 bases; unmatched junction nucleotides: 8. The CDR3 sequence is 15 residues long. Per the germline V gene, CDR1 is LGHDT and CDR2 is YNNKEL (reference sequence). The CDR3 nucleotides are TGTGCCAGCAGCCGAGGGACAGGCCCTAGTCAGCCCCAGCATTTT. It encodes CASSRGTGPSQPQHF. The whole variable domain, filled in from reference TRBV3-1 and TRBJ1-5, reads DTAVSQTPKYLVTQMGNDKSIKCEQNLGHDTMYWYKQDSKKFLKIMFSYNNKELIINETVPNRFSPKSPDKAHLNLHINSLELGDSAVYFCASSRGTGPSQPQHFGDGTRLSIL.

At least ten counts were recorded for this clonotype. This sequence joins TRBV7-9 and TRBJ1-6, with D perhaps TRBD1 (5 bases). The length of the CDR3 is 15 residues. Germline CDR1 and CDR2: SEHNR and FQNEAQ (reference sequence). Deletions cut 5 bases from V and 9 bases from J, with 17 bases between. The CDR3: CASSPGTSRVSPLHF. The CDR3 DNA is TGTGCCAGCAGCCCCGGGACCTCCCGTGTTTCACCCCTCCACTTT.

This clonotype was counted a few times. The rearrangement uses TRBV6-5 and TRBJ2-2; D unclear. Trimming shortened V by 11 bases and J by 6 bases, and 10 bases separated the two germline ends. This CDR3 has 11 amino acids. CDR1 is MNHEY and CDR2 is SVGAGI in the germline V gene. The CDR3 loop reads CAAHGPGELFF. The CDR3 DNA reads TGTGCCGCGCACGGGCCCGGGGAGCTGTTTTTT.

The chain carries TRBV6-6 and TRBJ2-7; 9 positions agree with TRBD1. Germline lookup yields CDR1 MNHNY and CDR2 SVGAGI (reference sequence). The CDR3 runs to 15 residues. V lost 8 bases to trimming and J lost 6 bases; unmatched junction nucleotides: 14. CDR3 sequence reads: CASQPDGTGKGEQYF. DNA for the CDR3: TGTGCCAGCCAACCAGACGGGACAGGGAAAGGCGAGCAGTACTTC.

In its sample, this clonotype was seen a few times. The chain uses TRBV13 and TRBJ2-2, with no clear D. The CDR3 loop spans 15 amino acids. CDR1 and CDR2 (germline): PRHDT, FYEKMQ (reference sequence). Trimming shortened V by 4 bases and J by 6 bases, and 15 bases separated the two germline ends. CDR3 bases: TGTGCCAGCAGCTACGGACCACTGGCCGCCGGGGAGCTGTTTTTT. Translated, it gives CASSYGPLAAGELFF.

This chain's CDR3 is CSAYPLRGNQPQHF. The CDR3 DNA sequence: TGCAGTGCCTACCCATTACGGGGCAATCAGCCCCAGCATTTT. The rearrangement joins TRBV20-1 to TRBJ1-5; D is ambiguous. The CDR3 contains 14 residues. CDR1 and CDR2 (germline): DFQATT, SNEGSKA (reference sequence). V lost 6 bases and J 2 bases, leaving 14 bases between the germline ends.